Presented here are 15 T cell receptor beta chains from one specimen sequenced in a study of breast tumors, draining lymph nodes, adjacent tissues (dated by TCRdb to 2016 to 2017). Library preparation employed multiplex PCR. For sequencing, an Illumina HiSeq 2000 was employed. TCRdb redid the processing of the public reads, applying fastp at Q25 and MiXCR, and retained in-frame beta chains. One record per CDR3 amino acid sequence lists the most common genes and DNA. The sample table lists about 130,000 distinct CDR3 sequences, around 20% of them with a count of one. The top ten clones comprise about 3.7% of the sample. Lymph node samples were obtained from the axillary draining lymph nodes of breast cancer patients. Input material: axillary lymph node tissue. These receptors originate from a female donor with breast cancer. Some clones in this sample may be carry-over from other donors' samples.

This clonotype was detected many times. V gene TRBV7-9 combines with J gene TRBJ2-2, with TRBD1 identical over 7 bases. Trimming cost V 4 bases and J 2 bases; bases outside gene matches: 4. Germline loops: CDR1 SEHNR, CDR2 FQNEAQ (reference sequence). The CDR3 covers 15 residues. Here the CDR3 reads CASSSGTANTGELFF. The CDR3 nucleotides are TGTGCCAGCAGCTCCGGGACAGCCAACACCGGGGAGCTGTTTTTT.

Many counts were recorded for this clonotype. This chain links TRBV7-2 with TRBJ2-1; D not resolved. This CDR3 is built from 12 residues. Germline V lookup: CDR1 SGHTA, CDR2 FQGNSA. The V end was cut by 4 bases, the J end by 15 bases, with 16 bases between. The CDR3 DNA reads as TGTGCCAGCAGCTCCAGACTCGTAAATCTGTTCTTC. It translates to CASSSRLVNLFF.

The rearrangement joins TRBV11-2 to TRBJ2-4, with D possibly TRBD2 on 7 matching bases. Trimming took 2 bases from V and 9 from J, leaving 14 bases between them. The CDR3 length is 14 residues. Germline values: CDR1 SGHAT, CDR2 FQNNGV. CDR3 sequence reads: CASSLMGGLGIQYF. In DNA, the CDR3 is TGTGCCAGCAGCTTAATGGGGGGGCTTGGCATTCAGTACTTC. The entire variable domain, with the rest obtained from reference TRBV11-2 and TRBJ2-4, is as follows: EAGVAQSPRYKIIEKRQSVAFWCNPISGHATLYWYQQILGQGPKLLIQFQNNGVVDDSQLPKDRFSAERLKGVDSTLKIQPAKLEDSAVYLCASSLMGGLGIQYFGAGTRLSVL.

The chain carries TRBV12-3 or TRBV12-4 and TRBJ2-2; 10 bases map to TRBD1. The CDR3 sequence is 16 residues long. The V segment lost 7 bases and the J segment 3 bases; nucleotides outside the gene matches: 8. CDR3 residues: CASNLRTGGYTGELFF. The CDR3 DNA reads TGTGCCAGCAACCTACGGACAGGGGGGTACACCGGGGAGCTGTTTTTT.

This clonotype was recorded many times. V gene TRBV10-3 combines with J gene TRBJ2-7; 13 bases agree with TRBD2. Germline assignment: CDR1 ENHRY and CDR2 SYGVKD. The CDR3 totals 15 residues. The J segment lost 0 bases and the V segment lost 10 bases, leaving 6 bases of the junction unmatched. The CDR3 region has the DNA TGTGCCACCCAGGGGACTAGCGGGACCTCCTACGAGCAGTACTTC. It codes for CATQGTSGTSYEQYF.

In this sample, this clonotype turned up many times. The chain combines TRBV7-9 with TRBJ1-4, with 7 positions matching TRBD1. Germline values: CDR1 SEHNR, CDR2 FQNEAQ (reference sequence). The CDR3 consists of 14 residues. Losses at the gene ends were 4 bases for V and 6 bases for J; bases not matched to a gene: 5. The CDR3 region has the DNA TGTGCCAGCAGCTCCGGACAGGTTGATGAAAAACTGTTTTTT. Its protein is CASSSGQVDEKLFF. Together with reference TRBV7-9 and TRBJ1-4, the CDR3 gives the full variable domain: DTGVSQNPRHKITKRGQNVTFRCDPISEHNRLYWYRQTLGQGPEFLTYFQNEAQLEKSRLLSDRFSAERPKGSFSTLEIQRTEQGDSAMYLCASSSGQVDEKLFFGSGTQLSVL.

This clonotype was counted at least ten times. This chain connects TRBV11-2 to TRBJ2-5; no reliable D call. The CDR3 totals 14 residues. Germline V gives CDR1 SGHAT, CDR2 FQNNGV. The germline V and J ends were trimmed by 3 bases and 5 bases, with 13 bases remaining between them. In DNA form, the CDR3 reads TGTGCCAGCAGCTTTAATCCGGGTGGCGAGACCCAGTACTTC. Its protein is CASSFNPGGETQYF.

The chain joins TRBV28 to TRBJ1-3, with D possibly matching TRBD1 (5 bases). Trimming shortened V by 2 bases and J by 2 bases, and 13 bases separated the two germline ends. CDR3 length equals 16 residues. Germline CDR1 is MDHEN and CDR2 is SYDVKM. The CDR3 nucleotides are TGTGCCAGCAGTTTACCAGGGACTAGCGCTGGAAACACCATATATTTT. It codes for CASSLPGTSAGNTIYF.

With respect to this clonotype: It may be a read error: a sequence one base away is much more abundant. The chain links TRBV3-1 to TRBJ2-7; 11 nucleotides line up with TRBD2. The CDR3 totals 13 residues. The J segment lost 13 bases and the V segment lost 2 bases, leaving 7 bases of the junction unmatched. Germline CDR1 LGHDT, CDR2 YNNKEL (reference sequence). CDR3 sequence: CASSQTSGGSRYF. As DNA, the CDR3 is TGTGCCAGCAGCCAAACTAGCGGGGGTTCGCGATACTTC.

A remark on this clonotype: Given a much more abundant clone one base away, this may be a read error. This chain uses TRBV20-1 with TRBJ2-1, with D perhaps matching TRBD2 (6 bases). The CDR3 is 14 amino acids. The germline V gene encodes CDR1 DFQATT and CDR2 SNEGSKA (reference sequence). CDR3 in amino acids: CSALAGQPNNEQLF. DNA of the CDR3: TGCAGTGCCCTGGCGGGGCAGCCGAACAATGAGCAGCTCTTC.

To note about this clonotype: This could be a read error, since a much larger clone is one nucleotide away. The chain is built from TRBV18 and TRBJ2-7; TRBD2 is a possible D gene (5 bases). In germline, CDR1 is KGHSH, CDR2 LQKENI. Trimming took 6 bases from V and 1 from J, leaving 10 bases between them. The CDR3 contains 13 residues. CDR3 nucleotides: TGTGCCAGCTCCCGGGAAGCTTCCTACGAGCAGTACTTC. Translation: CASSREASYEQYF.

This clonotype was recorded many times. The chain has TRBV4-2 and TRBJ1-4, with D tentatively TRBD1 (5 bases). The CDR3 has 17 residues. Deletions cut 1 base from V and 8 bases from J, with 20 bases between. In germline, CDR1 is LGHNA, CDR2 YNFKEQ. For the CDR3, the DNA is TGTGCCAGCAGCCAAGGGCGGCTAGGGACCGAGGGGGAAAAACTGTTTTTT. This sequence encodes CASSQGRLGTEGEKLFF.

In its sample, this clonotype was seen many times. The chain has TRBV28 and TRBJ1-2; no definite D call. This CDR3 spans 11 amino acids. Trimming took 5 bases from V and 4 from J, leaving 5 bases between them. Germline V gives CDR1 MDHEN, CDR2 SYDVKM. The CDR3 sequence is CASSRRYGYTF. The CDR3 nucleotides read TGTGCCAGCAGTCGACGCTATGGCTACACCTTC.

This clonotype was seen at least ten times. V gene TRBV20-1 combines with J gene TRBJ1-6, with D maybe TRBD1 (6 bases). Germline-derived CDR1 and CDR2 are DFQATT and SNEGSKA (reference sequence). Trimming removed 6 bases at V and 4 bases at J, with 13 bases between. The CDR3 is 14 amino acids. CDR3 sequence (DNA): TGCAGTGCCAGCCCAGGGGAGTATAATTCACCCCTCCACTTT. Residues: CSASPGEYNSPLHF.

As to this clonotype: Being one base from a much bigger clone, this may be a read error. The V gene is TRBV5-4, the J gene TRBJ2-5; D could derive from TRBD1 or TRBD2 (6 bases each). CDR1 is SGHNT, CDR2 YYREEE, per germline (reference sequence). Trimming pared 0 bases from V and 5 bases from J, leaving 14 bases between. The CDR3 is made up of 15 amino acids. The CDR3 protein is CASSLEQGRGETQYF. The CDR3 region has the DNA TGTGCCAGCAGCTTGGAACAGGGTCGGGGGGAGACCCAGTACTTC.